This T cell receptor beta chain was sequenced for a study of Graves' ophthalmopathy and Graves' hyperthyroidism. Findings and caveats of the study: Blood samples also showed most expanded thyroid clonotypes exceeding 0.001 frequency.

Germline CDR1 and CDR2: PRHDT and FYEKMQ (reference sequence). The CDR3 extends over 17 amino acids. RNA transcripts served as template for amplifying TCR beta CDR3 sequences. Amplification began with first-round RT-PCR using HTBI primers, then second-round multiplex PCR was performed. From the multiplex PCR reads, TCRdb called clonotypes with MiXCR, one entry per CDR3 protein. This sample has hundreds of thousands of distinct CDR3 sequences, with 22% found just once. This clonotype turned up a few times. Its antigen is currently unknown. A read error is possible here, since a much larger clone lies one base away.

Sequencing input: peripheral blood. The TCR sequence derives from a woman under 30 with stable Graves' hyperthyroidism. Some clones in this sample may be carry-over from other donors' samples. The rearrangement joins TRBV13 to TRBJ1-6; D call uncertain. The CDR3: CASSSPDPETGDSPHHF. CDR3 nucleotide sequence: TGTGCCAGCAGCTCCCCGGACCCCGAAACGGGTGATTCACCCCACCACTTT.